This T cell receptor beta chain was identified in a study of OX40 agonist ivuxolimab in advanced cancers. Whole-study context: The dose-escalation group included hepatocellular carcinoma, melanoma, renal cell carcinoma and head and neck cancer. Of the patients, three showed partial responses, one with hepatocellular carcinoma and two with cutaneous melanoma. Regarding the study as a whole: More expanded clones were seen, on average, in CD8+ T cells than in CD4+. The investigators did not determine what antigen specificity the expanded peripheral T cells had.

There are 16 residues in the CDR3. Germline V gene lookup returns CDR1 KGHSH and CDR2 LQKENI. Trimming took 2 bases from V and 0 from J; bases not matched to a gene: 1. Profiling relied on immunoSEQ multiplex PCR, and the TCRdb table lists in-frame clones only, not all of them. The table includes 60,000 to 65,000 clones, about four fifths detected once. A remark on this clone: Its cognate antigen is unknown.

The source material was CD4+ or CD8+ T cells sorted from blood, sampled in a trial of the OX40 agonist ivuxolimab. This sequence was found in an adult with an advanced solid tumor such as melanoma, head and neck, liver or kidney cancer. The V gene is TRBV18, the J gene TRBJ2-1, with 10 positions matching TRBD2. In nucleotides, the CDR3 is TGTGCCAGCTCACCATCTAGCGGGAGCTCCTACAATGAGCAGTTCTTC. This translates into CASSPSSGSSYNEQFF. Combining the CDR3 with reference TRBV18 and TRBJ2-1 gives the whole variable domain NAGVMQNPRHLVRRRGQEARLRCSPMKGHSHVYWYRQLPEEGLKFMVYLQKENIIDESGMPKERFSAEFPKEGPSILRIQQVVRGDSAAYFCASSPSSGSSYNEQFFGPGTRLTVL.